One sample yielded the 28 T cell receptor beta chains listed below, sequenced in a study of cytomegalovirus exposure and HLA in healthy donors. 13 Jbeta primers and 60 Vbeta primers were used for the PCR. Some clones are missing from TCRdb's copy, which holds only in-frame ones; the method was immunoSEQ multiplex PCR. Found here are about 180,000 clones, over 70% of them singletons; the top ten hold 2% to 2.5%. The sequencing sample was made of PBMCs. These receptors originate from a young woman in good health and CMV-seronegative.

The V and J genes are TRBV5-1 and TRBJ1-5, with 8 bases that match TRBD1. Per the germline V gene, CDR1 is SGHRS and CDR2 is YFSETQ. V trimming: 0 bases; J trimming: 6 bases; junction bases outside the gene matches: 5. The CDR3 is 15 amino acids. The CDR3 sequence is CASSLGAGGPQPQHF. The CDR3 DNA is TGCGCCAGCAGCTTGGGAGCAGGGGGCCCTCAGCCCCAGCATTTT.

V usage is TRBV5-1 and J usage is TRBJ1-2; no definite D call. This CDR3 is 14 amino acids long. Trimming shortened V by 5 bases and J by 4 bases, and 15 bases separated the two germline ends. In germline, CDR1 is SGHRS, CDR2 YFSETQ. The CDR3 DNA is TGCGCCAGCAGACCCGGGGATTTGGGCTATGGCTACACCTTC. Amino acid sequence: CASRPGDLGYGYTF.

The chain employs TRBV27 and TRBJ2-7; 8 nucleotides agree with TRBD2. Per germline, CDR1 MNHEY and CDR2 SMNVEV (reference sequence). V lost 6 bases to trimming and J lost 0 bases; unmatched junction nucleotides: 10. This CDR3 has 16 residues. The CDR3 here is CASRLAGWGSSYEQYF. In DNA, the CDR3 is TGTGCCAGCAGATTAGCGGGATGGGGGAGCTCCTACGAGCAGTACTTC.

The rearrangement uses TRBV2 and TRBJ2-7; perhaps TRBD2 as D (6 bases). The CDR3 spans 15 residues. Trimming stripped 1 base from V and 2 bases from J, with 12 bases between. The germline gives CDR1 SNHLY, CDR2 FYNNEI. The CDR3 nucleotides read TGTGCCAGCAGTGAAGTGGGACTTACTCCCTACGAGCAGTACTTC. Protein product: CASSEVGLTPYEQYF.

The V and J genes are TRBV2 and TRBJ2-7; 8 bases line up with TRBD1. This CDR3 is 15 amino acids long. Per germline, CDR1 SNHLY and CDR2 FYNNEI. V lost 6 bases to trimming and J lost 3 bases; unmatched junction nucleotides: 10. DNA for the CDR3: TGTGCCAGCAGCGCCCGGGACAGGAGAAACTACGAGCAGTACTTC. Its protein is CASSARDRRNYEQYF.

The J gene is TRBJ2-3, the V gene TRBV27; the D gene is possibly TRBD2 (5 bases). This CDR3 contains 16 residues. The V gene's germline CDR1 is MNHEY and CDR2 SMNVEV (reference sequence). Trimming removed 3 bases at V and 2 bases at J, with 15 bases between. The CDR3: CASSFTGFGYTDTQYF. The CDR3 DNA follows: TGTGCCAGCAGTTTCACGGGATTTGGCTACACAGATACGCAGTATTTT.

CDR3 sequence: CASSDDRVLTYEQYF. The CDR3 nucleotides read TGTGCCAGCAGTGACGACAGGGTTCTGACCTACGAGCAGTACTTC. This chain connects TRBV2 to TRBJ2-7; TRBD1 matches 7 bases. Per germline, CDR1 SNHLY and CDR2 FYNNEI. J lost 2 bases, V lost 3 bases, and 7 bases had no gene match. This CDR3 spans 15 amino acids. The variable domain in full, completed from reference TRBV2 and TRBJ2-7, reads EPEVTQTPSHQVTQMGQEVILRCVPISNHLYFYWYRQILGQKVEFLVSFYNNEISEKSEIFDDQFSVERPDGSNFTLKIRSTKLEDSAMYFCASSDDRVLTYEQYFGPGTRLTVT.

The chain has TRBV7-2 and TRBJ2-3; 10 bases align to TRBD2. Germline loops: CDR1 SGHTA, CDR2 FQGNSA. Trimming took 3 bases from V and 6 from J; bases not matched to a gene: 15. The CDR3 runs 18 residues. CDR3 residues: CASSLGGMERGGLDTQYF. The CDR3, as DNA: TGTGCCAGCAGCTTGGGTGGAATGGAGCGGGGGGGCCTGGATACGCAGTATTTT. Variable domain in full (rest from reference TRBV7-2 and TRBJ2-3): GAGVSQSPSNKVTEKGKDVELRCDPISGHTALYWYRQSLGQGLEFLIYFQGNSAPDKSGLPSDRFSAERTGGSVSTLTIQRTQQEDSAVYLCASSLGGMERGGLDTQYFGPGTRLTVL.

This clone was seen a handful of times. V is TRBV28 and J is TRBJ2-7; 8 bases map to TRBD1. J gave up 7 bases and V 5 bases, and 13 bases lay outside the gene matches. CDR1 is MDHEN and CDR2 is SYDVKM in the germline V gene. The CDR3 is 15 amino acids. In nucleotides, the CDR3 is TGTGCCAGCAGTCCGTTCCGGGACAGGTTTGAAGAGCAGTACTTC. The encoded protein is CASSPFRDRFEEQYF. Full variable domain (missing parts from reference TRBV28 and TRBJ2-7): DVKVTQSSRYLVKRTGEKVFLECVQDMDHENMFWYRQDPGLGLRLIYFSYDVKMKEKGDIPEGYSVSREKKERFSLILESASTNQTSMYLCASSPFRDRFEEQYFGPGTRLTVT.

In DNA, the CDR3 is TGTGCCAGCAGCTTGTTGCAGGGAAAGGTCGCGACCCACACCGGGGAGCTGTTTTTT. This sequence encodes CASSLLQGKVATHTGELFF. The chain uses TRBV5-6 and TRBJ2-2; perhaps TRBD1 as D (5 bases). Trimming took off 1 base at V and 3 bases at J, with 22 bases between the two ends. The CDR3 runs to 19 residues. CDR1 SGHDT and CDR2 YYEEEE come from the germline V gene.

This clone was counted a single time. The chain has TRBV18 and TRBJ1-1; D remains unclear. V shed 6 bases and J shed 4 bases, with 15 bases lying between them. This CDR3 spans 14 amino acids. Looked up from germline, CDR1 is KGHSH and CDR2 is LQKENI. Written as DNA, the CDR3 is TGTGCCAGCTCCCCCTCACGTCGGGGCACTGAAGCTTTCTTT. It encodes CASSPSRRGTEAFF.

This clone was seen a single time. CDR3 amino acids: CASSEGGSSTDTQYF. The CDR3 bases are TGTGCCAGCAGTGAAGGGGGCAGCAGCACAGATACGCAGTATTTT. The chain joins TRBV6-1 to TRBJ2-3; a weak D match, TRBD1 (5 bases). Germline V gene sequence: CDR1 MNHNS, CDR2 SASEGT. The CDR3 spans 15 residues. V lost 1 base and J lost 0, with 8 bases in between.

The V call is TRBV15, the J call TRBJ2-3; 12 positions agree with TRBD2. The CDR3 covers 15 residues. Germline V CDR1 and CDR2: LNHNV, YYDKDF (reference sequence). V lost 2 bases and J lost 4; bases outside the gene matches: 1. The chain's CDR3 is CATSRLAGGPDTQYF. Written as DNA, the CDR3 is TGTGCCACCAGCAGACTAGCGGGGGGGCCAGATACGCAGTATTTT.

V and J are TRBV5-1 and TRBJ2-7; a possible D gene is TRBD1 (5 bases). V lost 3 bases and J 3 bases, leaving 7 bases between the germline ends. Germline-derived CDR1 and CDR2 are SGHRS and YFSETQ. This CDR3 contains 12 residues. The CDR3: CASSSDSYEQYF. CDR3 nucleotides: TGCGCCAGCAGCTCCGACAGCTACGAGCAGTACTTC.

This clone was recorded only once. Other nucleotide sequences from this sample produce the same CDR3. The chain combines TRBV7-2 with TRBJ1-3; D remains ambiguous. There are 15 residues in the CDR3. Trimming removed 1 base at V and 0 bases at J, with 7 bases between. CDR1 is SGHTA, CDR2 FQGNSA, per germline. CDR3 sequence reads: CASSLGADSGNTIYF. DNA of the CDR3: TGTGCCAGCAGCTTAGGGGCAGACTCTGGAAACACCATATATTTT. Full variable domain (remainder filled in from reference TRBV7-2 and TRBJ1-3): GAGVSQSPSNKVTEKGKDVELRCDPISGHTALYWYRQSLGQGLEFLIYFQGNSAPDKSGLPSDRFSAERTGGSVSTLTIQRTQQEDSAVYLCASSLGADSGNTIYFGEGSWLTVV.

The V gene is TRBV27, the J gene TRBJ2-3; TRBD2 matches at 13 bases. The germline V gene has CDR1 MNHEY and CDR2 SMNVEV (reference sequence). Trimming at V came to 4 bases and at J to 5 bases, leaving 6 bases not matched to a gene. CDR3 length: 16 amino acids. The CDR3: CASSYGLAGALDTQYF. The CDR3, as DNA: TGTGCCAGCAGTTACGGACTAGCGGGGGCCTTAGATACGCAGTATTTT.

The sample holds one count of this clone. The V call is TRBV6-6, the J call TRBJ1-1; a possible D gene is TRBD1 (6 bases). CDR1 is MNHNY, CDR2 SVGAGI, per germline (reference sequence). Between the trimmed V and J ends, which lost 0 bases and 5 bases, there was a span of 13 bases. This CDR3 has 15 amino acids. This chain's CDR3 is CASSYSQGPGTEAFF. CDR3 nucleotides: TGTGCCAGCAGTTACTCGCAGGGGCCGGGGACTGAAGCTTTCTTT.

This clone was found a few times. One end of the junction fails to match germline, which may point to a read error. The CDR3 nucleotides are TGTTCCAGCAGCTCGACTAGCGGGAGCTCCTACGAGCAGTACTTC. The encoded protein is CSSSSTSGSSYEQYF. This sequence joins TRBV7-9 and TRBJ2-7; 12 positions agree with TRBD2. The length of the CDR3 is 15 residues. Germline CDR1 and CDR2: SEHNR and FQNEAQ (reference sequence).

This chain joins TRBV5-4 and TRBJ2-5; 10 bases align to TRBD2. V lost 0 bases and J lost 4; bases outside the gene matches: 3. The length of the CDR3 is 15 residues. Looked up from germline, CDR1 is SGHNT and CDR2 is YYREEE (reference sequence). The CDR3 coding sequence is TGTGCCAGCAGCTTGGAGCGGGGGGGCCGAGAGACCCAGTACTTC. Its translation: CASSLERGGRETQYF.

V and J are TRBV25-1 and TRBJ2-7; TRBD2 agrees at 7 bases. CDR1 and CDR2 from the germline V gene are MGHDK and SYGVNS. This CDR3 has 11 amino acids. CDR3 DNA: TGTTCAACACGGGGGGATAACGAGCAGTACTTC. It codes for CSTRGDNEQYF.

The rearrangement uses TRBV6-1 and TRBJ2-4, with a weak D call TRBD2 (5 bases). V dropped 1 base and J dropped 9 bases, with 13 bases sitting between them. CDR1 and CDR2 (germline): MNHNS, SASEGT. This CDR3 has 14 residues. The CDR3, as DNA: TGTGCCAGCAGTGAAGTAGTTCCGGCGGGCATTCAGTACTTC. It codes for CASSEVVPAGIQYF.

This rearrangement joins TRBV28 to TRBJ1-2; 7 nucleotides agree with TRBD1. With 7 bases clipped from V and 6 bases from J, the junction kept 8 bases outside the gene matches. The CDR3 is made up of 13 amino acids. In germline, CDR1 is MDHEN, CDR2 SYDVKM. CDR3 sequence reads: CASNRGGADGYTF. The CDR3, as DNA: TGTGCCAGCAACCGAGGGGGCGCTGATGGCTACACCTTC.

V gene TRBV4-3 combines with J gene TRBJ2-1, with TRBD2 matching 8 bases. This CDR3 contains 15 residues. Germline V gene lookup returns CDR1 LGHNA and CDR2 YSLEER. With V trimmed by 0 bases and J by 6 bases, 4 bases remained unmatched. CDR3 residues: CASSQDRLAGNEQFF. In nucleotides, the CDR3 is TGCGCCAGCAGCCAAGATCGGCTAGCGGGCAATGAGCAGTTCTTC.

The CDR3 bases are TGTGCCAGCAGTGGGCGGACCGGGGTGAACACTGAAGCTTTCTTT. Translating it yields CASSGRTGVNTEAFF. The rearrangement joins TRBV2 to TRBJ1-1; D gene ambiguous. Between the trimmed V and J ends, which lost 4 bases and 0 bases, there was a span of 12 bases. In germline, CDR1 is SNHLY, CDR2 FYNNEI. This CDR3 spans 15 amino acids.

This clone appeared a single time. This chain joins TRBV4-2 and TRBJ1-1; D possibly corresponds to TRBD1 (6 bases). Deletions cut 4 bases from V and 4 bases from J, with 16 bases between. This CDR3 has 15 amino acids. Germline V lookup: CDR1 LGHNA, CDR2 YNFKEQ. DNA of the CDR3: TGTGCCAGCAGCCTCCAACAGGGTGGCCCCACTGAAGCTTTCTTT. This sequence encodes CASSLQQGGPTEAFF.

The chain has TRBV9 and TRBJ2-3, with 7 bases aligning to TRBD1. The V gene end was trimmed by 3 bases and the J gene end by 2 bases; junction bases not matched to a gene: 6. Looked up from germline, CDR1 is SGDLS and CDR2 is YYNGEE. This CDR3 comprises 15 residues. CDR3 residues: CASSDRTGSTDTQYF. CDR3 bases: TGTGCCAGCAGCGACAGGACAGGTTCCACAGATACGCAGTATTTT.

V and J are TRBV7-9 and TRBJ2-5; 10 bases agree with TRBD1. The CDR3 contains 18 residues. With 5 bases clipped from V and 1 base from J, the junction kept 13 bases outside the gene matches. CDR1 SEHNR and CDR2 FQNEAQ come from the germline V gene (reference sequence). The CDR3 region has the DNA TGTGCCAGCAGCGCTTACGCCGGGACAGGGGTGACCCAAGAGACCCAGTACTTC. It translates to CASSAYAGTGVTQETQYF. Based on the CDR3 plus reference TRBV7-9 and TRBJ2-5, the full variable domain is DTGVSQNPRHKITKRGQNVTFRCDPISEHNRLYWYRQTLGQGPEFLTYFQNEAQLEKSRLLSDRFSAERPKGSFSTLEIQRTEQGDSAMYLCASSAYAGTGVTQETQYFGPGTRLLVL.

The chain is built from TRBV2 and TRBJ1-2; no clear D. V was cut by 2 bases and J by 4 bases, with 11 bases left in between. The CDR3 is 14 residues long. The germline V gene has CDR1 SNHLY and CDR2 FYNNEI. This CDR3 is CASSERRSGYGYTF. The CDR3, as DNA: TGTGCCAGCAGTGAAAGAAGGAGCGGCTATGGCTACACCTTC.